Following are 18 T cell receptor beta chains from one sample sequenced in a study of blood T cell repertoires in COVID-19. TCRdb's copy holds only in-frame clones and misses some; the assay was immunoSEQ multiplex PCR. This sample has fewer than 95,000 clones, with under 90% found just once. The sequenced sample consisted of peripheral blood. The receptors were gathered from a human donor in a cohort sampled during active COVID-19.

The table lists this clone with a count of one. The chain links TRBV27 to TRBJ1-6, with D perhaps matching TRBD1 (5 bases). The length of the CDR3 is 17 residues. The V gene's germline CDR1 is MNHEY and CDR2 SMNVEV (reference sequence). V dropped 6 bases and J dropped 6 bases, with 21 bases sitting between them. The CDR3 region is CASRSFSIRGVNSPLHF. For the CDR3, the DNA is TGTGCCAGCAGGTCTTTTTCAATTCGGGGGGTTAATTCACCCCTCCACTTT.

The chain is built from TRBV9 and TRBJ2-7; no definite D call. V gave up 0 bases and J gave up 10 bases, with 17 bases separating them. Germline V gene sequence: CDR1 SGDLS, CDR2 YYNGEE. There are 14 residues in the CDR3. DNA for the CDR3: TGTGCCAGCAGCGTAGATGGCCAGGCCCACGGTCAGTACTTC. It codes for CASSVDGQAHGQYF.

The J gene is TRBJ2-4, the V gene TRBV7-8, with 8 bases that match TRBD1. After removal of 3 bases from V and 0 bases from J, the junction contained 4 bases not matched to a gene. CDR3 length equals 16 residues. Germline V gene lookup returns CDR1 SGHVS and CDR2 FQNEAQ. CDR3 sequence: CASSLDRDGAKNIQYF. The CDR3 DNA follows: TGTGCCAGCAGCTTGGACAGGGACGGAGCCAAAAACATTCAGTACTTC. Drawing the rest from reference TRBV7-8 and TRBJ2-4, the complete variable domain is GAGVSQSPRYKVAKRGQDVALRCDPISGHVSLFWYQQALGQGPEFLTYFQNEAQLDKSGLPSDRFFAERPEGSVSTLKIQRTQQEDSAVYLCASSLDRDGAKNIQYFGAGTRLSVL.

This clone was seen more than once but under ten times. J is TRBJ2-2 and V is TRBV30; 10 nucleotides match TRBD1. The trim removed 1 base at V and 8 bases at J, leaving 10 bases unmatched. This CDR3 is 16 amino acids long. Germline CDR1 is GTSNPN and CDR2 is SVGIG (reference sequence). The CDR3 sequence: CAWSDRRTGGLGELFF. DNA for the CDR3: TGTGCCTGGAGTGACCGCCGGACAGGGGGTTTAGGGGAGCTGTTTTTT.

This clone was detected once. The rearrangement joins TRBV5-1 to TRBJ2-7; TRBD2 is a possible D gene (7 bases). There are 16 residues in the CDR3. Germline CDR1 SGHRS, CDR2 YFSETQ. V lost 4 bases and J 6 bases, leaving 23 bases between the germline ends. The DNA of the CDR3 is TGCGCCAGCAGCCCGGGGAGGGGGGGCTATCCCCTCGAGCAGTACTTC. Its translation is CASSPGRGGYPLEQYF.

This clone was counted between two and nine times. The rearrangement joins TRBV9 to TRBJ1-1; 9 bases are a match to TRBD1. The CDR3 extends over 15 amino acids. The ends lost 3 bases at V and 1 base at J; junction bases unmatched: 4. Germline V lookup: CDR1 SGDLS, CDR2 YYNGEE. The CDR3 bases are TGTGCCAGCAGCGCTCCGGGACAGGGGAACACTGAAGCTTTCTTT. This gives the protein CASSAPGQGNTEAFF.

J is TRBJ2-3 and V is TRBV9; 12 bases line up with TRBD2. Germline V lookup: CDR1 SGDLS, CDR2 YYNGEE. CDR3 length: 18 residues. V was pared by 0 bases and J by 1 base, with 6 bases of the junction left unmatched. The CDR3 DNA sequence: TGTGCCAGCAGCGTAGGATGGCTAGCGGGGGGGGGCACAGATACGCAGTATTTT. Protein: CASSVGWLAGGGTDTQYF. Full variable domain (remainder filled in from reference TRBV9 and TRBJ2-3): DSGVTQTPKHLITATGQRVTLRCSPRSGDLSVYWYQQSLDQGLQFLIQYYNGEERAKGNILERFSAQQFPDLHSELNLSSLELGDSALYFCASSVGWLAGGGTDTQYFGPGTRLTVL.

The chain links TRBV6-5 to TRBJ1-5; 8 bases line up with TRBD1. J lost 4 bases, V lost 7 bases, and 6 bases had no gene match. This CDR3 region has 14 residues. Germline lookup yields CDR1 MNHEY and CDR2 SVGAGI. The CDR3 DNA is TGTGCCAGCACCTTGGACAGGGCGAATCAGCCCCAGCATTTT. This encodes CASTLDRANQPQHF.

The chain has TRBV6-4 and TRBJ1-2; D uncertain. The germline gives CDR1 MRHNA, CDR2 SNTAGT. The length of the CDR3 is 15 residues. V lost 1 base and J 3 bases, leaving 12 bases between the germline ends. The CDR3 is CASSDYRKVDYGYTF. The CDR3 region has the DNA TGTGCCAGCAGTGACTACAGAAAGGTTGACTATGGCTACACCTTC.

V is TRBV18 and J is TRBJ1-2, with D uncertain. Germline values: CDR1 KGHSH, CDR2 LQKENI. Deletions cut 0 bases from V and 1 base from J, with 6 bases between. The CDR3 length is 14 residues. CDR3 region: CASSPPSVNYGYTF. The CDR3, as DNA: TGTGCCAGCTCACCACCATCAGTTAACTATGGCTACACCTTC.

The V call is TRBV6-4, the J call TRBJ2-1; TRBD2 agrees at 12 bases. The ends lost 5 bases at V and 6 bases at J; junction bases unmatched: 5. In germline, CDR1 is MRHNA, CDR2 SNTAGT. The CDR3 totals 15 residues. The CDR3 region has the DNA TGTGCCAGCAGTTTCCTAGCGGGGGGGCGCAATGAGCAGTTCTTC. Translated, it gives CASSFLAGGRNEQFF.

The V gene is TRBV6-2 or TRBV6-3, the J gene TRBJ1-4; D perhaps matches TRBD1 (5 bases). V lost 4 bases and J lost 8, with 14 bases in between. The CDR3 has 14 amino acids. The germline gives CDR1 MNHEY, CDR2 SVGEGT. CDR3 in amino acids: CASSWFQGLEKLFF. The CDR3 region has the DNA TGTGCCAGCAGTTGGTTCCAGGGTTTGGAAAAACTGTTTTTT.

This rearrangement joins TRBV5-1 to TRBJ2-6; tentative D call: TRBD1 (6 bases). V gave up 0 bases and J gave up 2 bases, with 15 bases separating them. Germline V gives CDR1 SGHRS, CDR2 YFSETQ. This CDR3 spans 18 amino acids. DNA for the CDR3: TGCGCCAGCAGCTTGGAGTTCAGGGGTATGACTGGGGCCAACGTCCTGACTTTC. Translated: CASSLEFRGMTGANVLTF.

This chain connects TRBV11-2 to TRBJ2-1; D gene uncertain. Germline CDR1 and CDR2: SGHAT and FQNNGV. Trimming cost V 1 base and J 3 bases, with 10 bases left between them. The CDR3 extends over 15 amino acids. CDR3 residues: CASSLGPGRYNEQFF. The DNA for the CDR3 is TGTGCCAGCAGCTTAGGTCCGGGTCGCTACAATGAGCAGTTCTTC. The full variable domain, its missing parts supplied by reference TRBV11-2 and TRBJ2-1, is EAGVAQSPRYKIIEKRQSVAFWCNPISGHATLYWYQQILGQGPKLLIQFQNNGVVDDSQLPKDRFSAERLKGVDSTLKIQPAKLEDSAVYLCASSLGPGRYNEQFFGPGTRLTVL.

This chain links TRBV2 with TRBJ1-5, with D perhaps TRBD1 (5 bases). V was pared by 6 bases and J by 0 bases, with 9 bases between. This CDR3 region has 14 residues. CDR1 is SNHLY, CDR2 FYNNEI, per germline. CDR3 loop: CASRGQYSNQPQHF. In DNA form, the CDR3 reads TGTGCCAGCAGGGGGCAGTATAGCAATCAGCCCCAGCATTTT.

A few counts support this clone. The chain links TRBV5-4 to TRBJ1-6; 7 nucleotides line up with TRBD1. Germline V gives CDR1 SGHNT, CDR2 YYREEE (reference sequence). CDR3 length: 16 amino acids. V trimming: 0 bases; J trimming: 10 bases; junction bases outside the gene matches: 10. DNA for the CDR3: TGTGCCAGCAGCTTGGATCCGGACAGGCTAGGATCACCCCTCCACTTT. Its translation: CASSLDPDRLGSPLHF.

This chain uses TRBV7-2 with TRBJ2-3; 10 bases are a match to TRBD1. V shed 1 base, J shed 1 base, and the junction held 5 bases outside the gene matches. This CDR3 region has 17 residues. CDR1 is SGHTA and CDR2 is FQGNSA in the germline V gene. This CDR3 is CASSLGWGTGGTDTQYF. The CDR3 nucleotides read TGTGCCAGCAGCTTAGGGTGGGGGACAGGGGGCACAGATACGCAGTATTTT.

The chain links TRBV15 to TRBJ1-6, with a tentative D call TRBD1 (6 bases). This CDR3 is built from 14 residues. CDR1 and CDR2 (germline): LNHNV, YYDKDF (reference sequence). V lost 3 bases, J lost 7 bases, and 10 bases lay in between. The CDR3 DNA sequence: TGTGCCACCAGCAGCCCTGACAGGAATTCACCCCTCCACTTT. Its protein is CATSSPDRNSPLHF.